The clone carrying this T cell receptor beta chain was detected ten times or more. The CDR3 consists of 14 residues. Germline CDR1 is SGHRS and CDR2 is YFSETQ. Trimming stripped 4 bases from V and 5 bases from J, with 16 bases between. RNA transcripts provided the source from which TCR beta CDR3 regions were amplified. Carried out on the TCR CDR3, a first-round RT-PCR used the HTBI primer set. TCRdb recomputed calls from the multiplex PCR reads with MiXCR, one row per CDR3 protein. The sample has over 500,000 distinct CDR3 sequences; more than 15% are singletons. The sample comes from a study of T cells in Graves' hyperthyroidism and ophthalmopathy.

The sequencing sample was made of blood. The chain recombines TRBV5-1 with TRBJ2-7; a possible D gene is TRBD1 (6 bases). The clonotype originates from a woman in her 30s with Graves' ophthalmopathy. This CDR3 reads CASSGGDTTDEQYF. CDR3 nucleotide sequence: TGCGCCAGCAGCGGGGGCGATACGACCGACGAGCAGTACTTC.